A selection of T cell receptor beta chains follows, all from one sample in a study of cytomegalovirus exposure and HLA in healthy donors. Data came from immunoSEQ multiplex PCR; TCRdb stores just in-frame clones and leaves some out. Seen here are just over 150,000 clones, approximately 86% observed once, and the top ten hold approximately 2%. The sequenced sample consisted of PBMCs. The receptors originated from a young woman in good health and CMV-seronegative. The CDR3 runs from the conserved cysteine through the conserved F or W.

TRBJ2-2	TRBV28	CATLKSRNTGELFF
TRBJ1-1	TRBV2	CASQGDTEAFF
TRBJ1-1	TRBV18	CASSAVPFGNTEAFF
TRBJ1-1	TRBV11-1	CASSQRRQGAGEAFF
NA	TRBV5-6	CASAVGRRYEQYF
TRBJ1-5	TRBV5-1	CASRTGVGSNQPQHF
TRBJ1-3	TRBV6-1	CASSELARAGNTIYF
TRBJ1-4	TRBV28	CASKNREYLEKLFF
TRBJ2-1	TRBV7-9	CASSLARGAYNEQFF
TRBJ2-7	TRBV5-1	CASSLMGDSSYEQYF
TRBJ2-5	TRBV5-4	CASSSSAGVEETQYF
TRBJ2-1	TRBV7-6	CASSLYFSRGTATNEQFF
TRBJ1-2	TRBV28	CASSLEAPGYTF
TRBJ1-2	TRBV5-1	CASSYDRDTYGYTF
TRBJ1-3	TRBV28	CASETGNAGNTIYF
TRBJ2-7	TRBV29-1	CSVDGDSSHEQYF
TRBJ2-7	TRBV5-1	CASSLTGAYEQYF